This TCR beta chain was recovered during a study of blood T cell repertoires in COVID-19. Study context: Acute and convalescent COVID-19 samples came from the United States, Italy and Spain.

Clones were read by immunoSEQ multiplex PCR, and TCRdb kept only the in-frame ones, dropping some. The sample consists of roughly 150,000 clones, approximately 84% of them appearing once. The CDR3 extends over 16 amino acids. The germline V gene encodes CDR1 SGHVS and CDR2 FQNEAQ. Trimming cost V 5 bases and J 5 bases; bases outside gene matches: 15. This chain connects TRBV7-8 to TRBJ2-7; 7 bases line up with TRBD2. The sample comprised peripheral blood. This receptor was identified in a woman of 80 years or more with COVID-19, enrolled during active disease. The CDR3 reads CASSVSSGTTKNEQYF. The CDR3 DNA reads TGTGCCAGCAGCGTATCTAGCGGAACGACGAAAAACGAGCAGTACTTC.